This T cell receptor (beta chain) is from a study of blood T cell repertoires in COVID-19. Study as a whole: PBMCs, B-cell-depleted T cells, or T cells provided the cDNA or gDNA that made up the material.

CDR3 length equals 17 residues. Per the germline V gene, CDR1 is LNHDA and CDR2 is SQIVND (reference sequence). J was trimmed by 7 bases and V by 5 bases; bases with no gene match: 13. Authors' analysis steps: Scientists estimated how many nucleated cells there were by amplifying reference gene primers. The protocol was immunoSEQ multiplex PCR, while the TCRdb copy is restricted to in-frame clones and leaves out a portion. V and J calls and clone size are as listed in that table; D and trimming were resolved from the DNA. This sample has some 240,000 clones; roughly 92% occur once, and the top ten carry 0.7% to 0.85%.

The sequencing sample was made of peripheral blood. The sequence was obtained from a man aged 55 to 70 with COVID-19, enrolled during active disease. The J gene is TRBJ2-1, the V gene TRBV19, with 11 nucleotides matching TRBD2. The CDR3 loop reads CASSRPPLAGEMNEQFF. As DNA, the CDR3 is TGTGCCAGTAGTCGCCCCCCACTAGCGGGAGAAATGAATGAGCAGTTCTTC.